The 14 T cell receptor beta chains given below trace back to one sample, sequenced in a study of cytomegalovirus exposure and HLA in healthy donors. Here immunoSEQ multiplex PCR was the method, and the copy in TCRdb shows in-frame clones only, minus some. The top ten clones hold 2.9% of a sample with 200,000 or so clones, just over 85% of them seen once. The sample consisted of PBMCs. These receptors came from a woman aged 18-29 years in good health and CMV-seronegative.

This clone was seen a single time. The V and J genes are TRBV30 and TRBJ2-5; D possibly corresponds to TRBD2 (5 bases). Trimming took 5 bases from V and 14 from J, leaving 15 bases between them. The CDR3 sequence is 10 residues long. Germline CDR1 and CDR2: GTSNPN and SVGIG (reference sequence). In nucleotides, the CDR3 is TGTGCCTGGGGCGGGCTCCCCATTTACTTC. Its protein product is CAWGGLPIYF.

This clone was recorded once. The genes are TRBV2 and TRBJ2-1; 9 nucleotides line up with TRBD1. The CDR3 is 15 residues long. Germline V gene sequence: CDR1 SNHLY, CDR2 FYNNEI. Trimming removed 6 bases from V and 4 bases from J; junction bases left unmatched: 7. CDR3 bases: TGTGCCAGCAGAGTGGACAGGGGAACTTACAATGAGCAGTTCTTC. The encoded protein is CASRVDRGTYNEQFF.

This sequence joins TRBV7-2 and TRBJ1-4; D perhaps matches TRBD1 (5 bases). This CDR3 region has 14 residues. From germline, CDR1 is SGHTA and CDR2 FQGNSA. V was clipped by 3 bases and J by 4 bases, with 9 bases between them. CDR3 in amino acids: CASSFTGYNEKLFF. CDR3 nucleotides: TGTGCCAGCAGCTTTACAGGCTATAATGAAAAACTGTTTTTT.

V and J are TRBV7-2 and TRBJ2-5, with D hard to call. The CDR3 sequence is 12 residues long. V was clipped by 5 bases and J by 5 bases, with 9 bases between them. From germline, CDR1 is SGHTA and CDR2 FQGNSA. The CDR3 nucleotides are TGTGCCAGCAGCGTACGTCGGGAGACCCAGTACTTC. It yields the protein CASSVRRETQYF.

The CDR3 is CASSPEVGRLNTEAFF. The CDR3, as DNA: TGCGCCAGCAGCCCGGAGGTCGGCAGGTTGAACACTGAAGCTTTCTTT. The chain employs TRBV5-1 and TRBJ1-1, with no clear D. CDR3 length: 16 residues. Deletions cut 4 bases from V and 0 bases from J, with 16 bases between. From germline, CDR1 is SGHRS and CDR2 YFSETQ.

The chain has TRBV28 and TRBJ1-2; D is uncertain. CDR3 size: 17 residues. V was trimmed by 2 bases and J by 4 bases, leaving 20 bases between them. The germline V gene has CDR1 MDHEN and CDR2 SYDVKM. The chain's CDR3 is CASSLREVAAMFYGYTF. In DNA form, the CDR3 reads TGTGCCAGCAGTTTAAGAGAAGTGGCAGCGATGTTCTATGGCTACACCTTC.

Here the CDR3 reads CASSSKQGNQPQHF. For the CDR3, the DNA is TGTGCCAGCAGCTCGAAACAGGGGAATCAGCCCCAGCATTTT. The chain combines TRBV5-6 with TRBJ1-5, with 7 nucleotides matching TRBD1. Germline V gene lookup returns CDR1 SGHDT and CDR2 YYEEEE. The CDR3 is made up of 14 amino acids. V gave up 3 bases and J gave up 4 bases; unmatched junction bases: 4.

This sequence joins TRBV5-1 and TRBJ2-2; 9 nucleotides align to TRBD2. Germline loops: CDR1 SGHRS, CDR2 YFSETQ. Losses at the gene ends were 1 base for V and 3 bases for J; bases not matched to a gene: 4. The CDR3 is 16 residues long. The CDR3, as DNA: TGCGCCAGCAGCTTGATTGCGGGAGGGGACACCGGGGAGCTGTTTTTT. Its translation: CASSLIAGGDTGELFF.

In DNA form, the CDR3 reads TGTGCCACACGAGCGTTGGGTAGCGGGAGCGGCGAGCAGTACTTC. Amino acids: CATRALGSGSGEQYF. The chain couples TRBV7-9 to TRBJ2-7, with 9 nucleotides matching TRBD2. Looked up from germline, CDR1 is SEHNR and CDR2 is FQNEAQ (reference sequence). The CDR3 length is 15 residues. V lost 10 bases, J lost 6 bases, and 16 bases stayed unmatched.

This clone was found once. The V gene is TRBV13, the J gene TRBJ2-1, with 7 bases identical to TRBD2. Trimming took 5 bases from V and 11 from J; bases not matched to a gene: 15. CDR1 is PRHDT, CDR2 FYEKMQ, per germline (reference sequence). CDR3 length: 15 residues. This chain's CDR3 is CASSPKVGREIQQFF. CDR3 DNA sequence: TGTGCCAGCAGCCCGAAGGTGGGGCGGGAGATTCAGCAGTTCTTC.

CDR3 protein: CAISTDRGNEQFF. The CDR3 coding sequence is TGTGCCATCAGTACGGACAGGGGGAATGAGCAGTTCTTC. This chain connects TRBV10-3 to TRBJ2-1, with 10 bases lining up with TRBD1. The CDR3 length is 13 residues. Germline V gene data show CDR1 as ENHRY and CDR2 as SYGVKD. J lost 7 bases, V lost 5 bases, and 2 bases had no gene match.

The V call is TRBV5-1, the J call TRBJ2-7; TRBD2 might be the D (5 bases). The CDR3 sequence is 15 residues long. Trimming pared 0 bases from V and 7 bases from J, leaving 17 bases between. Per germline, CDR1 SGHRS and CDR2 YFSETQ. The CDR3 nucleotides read TGCGCCAGCAGCTTGGATTTTGGGGAGCCTCGGGAGCAGTACTTC. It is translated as CASSLDFGEPREQYF.

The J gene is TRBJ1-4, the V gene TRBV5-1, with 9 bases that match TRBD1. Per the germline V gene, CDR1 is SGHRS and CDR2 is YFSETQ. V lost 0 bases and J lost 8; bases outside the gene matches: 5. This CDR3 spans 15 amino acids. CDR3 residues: CASSLEPGQGEKLFF. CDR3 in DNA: TGCGCCAGCAGCTTGGAGCCGGGACAGGGCGAAAAACTGTTTTTT. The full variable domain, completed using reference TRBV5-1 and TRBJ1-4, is KAGVTQTPRYLIKTRGQQVTLSCSPISGHRSVSWYQQTPGQGLQFLFEYFSETQRNKGNFPGRFSGRQFSNSRSEMNVSTLELGDSALYLCASSLEPGQGEKLFFGSGTQLSVL.

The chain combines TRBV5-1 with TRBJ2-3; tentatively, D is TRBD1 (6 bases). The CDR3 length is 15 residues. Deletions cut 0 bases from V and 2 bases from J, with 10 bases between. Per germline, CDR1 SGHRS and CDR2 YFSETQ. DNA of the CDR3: TGCGCCAGCAGCTTGGCAGGGGTCGCCACAGATACGCAGTATTTT. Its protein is CASSLAGVATDTQYF.